The T cell receptor beta chain under discussion was sequenced for a study of cytomegalovirus exposure and HLA in healthy donors. This clone was seen just once. The antigen remains undetermined. The CDR3 consists of 16 residues. CDR1 is SGHVS and CDR2 is FNYEAQ in the germline V gene. V lost 1 base to trimming and J lost 4 bases; unmatched junction nucleotides: 8. The primer mix had 60 Vbeta and 13 Jbeta primers. Assay used: immunoSEQ multiplex PCR; TCRdb lists only in-frame clones, some missing. The table lists about 200,000 clones, 70% to 80% of them singletons. Whole-study findings and limits: For most TCR beta V segments, an earlier analysis put the productive rate at about 87% or about 30% of the time.

The sample taken for sequencing was PBMCs. The J gene is TRBJ2-7, the V gene TRBV7-6; 9 bases align to TRBD2. The TCR sequence derives from a girl aged 2 to 10 in good health and CMV-seronegative. The CDR3 region is CASSLGASGATYEQYF. The CDR3 DNA follows: TGTGCCAGCAGCTTAGGGGCTAGCGGGGCGACTTACGAGCAGTACTTC.